The clone carrying this TCR beta chain occurred many times. This sample is drawn from a study of human T cells and chemical hapten exposure. MiXCR, applied by TCRdb to the 5' RACE reads, yields one record per CDR3 protein. The profile shows roughly 81,000 distinct CDR3 sequences, less than 9.5% of them singletons. Germline assignment: CDR1 SGDLS and CDR2 YYNGEE. This CDR3 has 17 residues. Trimming shortened V by 3 bases and J by 0 bases, and 16 bases separated the two germline ends. Unfractionated whole blood was the source of the extracted total RNA. The rearrangement joins TRBV9 to TRBJ2-1; D might be TRBD1 (6 bases). The sequence was obtained from a male donor in good health. CDR3 residues: CASSGDLTGLSYNEQFF. The CDR3 DNA reads as TGTGCCAGCAGCGGGGACCTGACAGGCCTCTCCTACAATGAGCAGTTCTTC.